A single sample is the source of the 23 T cell receptor beta chains below, sequenced in a study of T cells after yellow fever vaccination. Each CDR3 protein is one row after TCRdb ran MiXCR on the 5' RACE reads. The sample has more than 250,000 distinct CDR3 sequences; around 6.8% are singletons. This specimen consisted of PBMCs, obtained approximately 40 days after the first yellow fever vaccination. Every receptor here comes from a man aged 18 to 29 who received the YFV17D yellow fever vaccine.

This clonotype was seen a few times. The V gene is TRBV7-9, the J gene TRBJ1-1; D is uncertain. CDR3 size: 13 residues. Deletions cut 6 bases from V and 8 bases from J, with 16 bases between. From germline, CDR1 is SEHNR and CDR2 FQNEAQ (reference sequence). The CDR3 spells CASRSDNVAEAFF. In DNA, the CDR3 is TGTGCCAGCAGATCTGACAACGTGGCCGAAGCTTTCTTT.

This clonotype was seen more than once but under ten times. V usage is TRBV5-6 and J usage is TRBJ2-7; tentative D call: TRBD1 (5 bases). Trimming cost V 2 bases and J 3 bases, with 15 bases left between them. The CDR3 runs 15 residues. CDR1 is SGHDT and CDR2 is YYEEEE in the germline V gene. The CDR3 sequence is CASSFLQDKLYEQYV. The CDR3 DNA reads as TGTGCCAGCAGCTTCCTCCAGGACAAACTCTACGAGCAGTACGTC.

This clonotype was seen many times. V gene TRBV4-3 combines with J gene TRBJ2-1, with 10 bases that match TRBD2. This CDR3 spans 16 amino acids. Germline CDR1 is LGHNA and CDR2 is YSLEER. J was trimmed by 4 bases and V by 3 bases; bases with no gene match: 6. The CDR3 loop is CASSHLSGGVYNEQFF. The CDR3 DNA is TGCGCCAGCAGCCACTTGAGCGGGGGGGTGTACAATGAGCAGTTCTTC.

This clonotype was seen many times. An end of the junction differs from the germline gene, which may be a read error. The chain employs TRBV6-1 and TRBJ2-7; maybe TRBD2 (5 bases). This CDR3 spans 12 amino acids. Germline-derived CDR1 and CDR2 are MNHNS and SASEGT. CDR3: CASSEEKPWENF. The CDR3 nucleotides read TGTGCCAGCAGTGAAGAAAAGCCCTGGGAGAACTTC.

This clonotype was recorded at least ten times. The junction and the germline gene differ at one end; a read error may be behind it. This chain uses TRBV5-1 with TRBJ2-5; 11 nucleotides agree with TRBD2. The CDR3 is made up of 15 amino acids. Germline CDR1 SGHRS, CDR2 YFSETQ. The CDR3 coding sequence is TGCGCCAGCAGCCCCACCACGACTAGCGGGGACGAGTTAAACTTC. Residues: CASSPTTTSGDELNF.

This clonotype was seen more than once but under ten times. The chain is built from TRBV5-1 and TRBJ2-3, with D unclear. The V and J ends lost 5 bases and 5 bases respectively, with 12 bases between them. The germline V gene encodes CDR1 SGHRS and CDR2 YFSETQ. The CDR3 runs 13 residues. CDR3 DNA: TGCGCCAGCAGAACACCGTCCGGAGATACGCAGTATTTT. This gives the protein CASRTPSGDTQYF.

This chain joins TRBV20-1 and TRBJ2-5; the D is unclear. This CDR3 is built from 14 residues. Germline V gene lookup returns CDR1 DFQATT and CDR2 SNEGSKA (reference sequence). V gave up 2 bases and J gave up 4 bases, with 14 bases separating them. In nucleotides, the CDR3 is TGCAGTGCTAGAAAGGAGAGGCGCGGAGAGACCCAGTACTTC. Protein: CSARKERRGETQYF.

CDR3 loop: CSVDRGEIDEQFF. CDR3 coding DNA: TGCAGCGTTGATAGAGGGGAGATAGATGAGCAGTTCTTC. The chain joins TRBV29-1 to TRBJ2-1; the D call may be TRBD1 or TRBD2 (5 bases each). Trimming stripped 3 bases from V and 8 bases from J, with 14 bases between. Germline CDR1 reads SQVTM; CDR2 reads ANQGSEA. The CDR3 runs to 13 residues.

This clonotype showed up many times. V and J are TRBV7-9 and TRBJ2-1, with 9 bases that match TRBD1. This CDR3 comprises 15 residues. V trimming: 2 bases; J trimming: 11 bases; junction bases outside the gene matches: 10. Looked up from germline, CDR1 is SEHNR and CDR2 is FQNEAQ (reference sequence). The DNA of the CDR3 is TGTGCCAGCAGCTTACCCGGACAGGGGACGGGGAAGCAGTTCTTC. Protein: CASSLPGQGTGKQFF.

This clonotype was observed many times. The rearrangement joins TRBV5-4 to TRBJ1-1; D perhaps matches TRBD1 (6 bases). The CDR3 contains 14 residues. Germline CDR1 is SGHNT and CDR2 is YYREEE (reference sequence). V was shortened by 4 bases and J by 7 bases, with 17 bases between the two germline ends. CDR3 amino acids: CASSPSGTNLEAFF. CDR3 nucleotide sequence: TGTGCCAGCAGCCCTTCTGGGACAAACCTTGAAGCTTTCTTT.

This clonotype was observed at least ten times. The chain joins TRBV7-3 to TRBJ2-5, with 8 bases identical to TRBD1. Per the germline V gene, CDR1 is SGHTA and CDR2 is FQGTGA. The CDR3 length is 15 residues. With V trimmed by 0 bases and J by 4 bases, 4 bases remained unmatched. The CDR3 nucleotides read TGTGCCAGCAGCTTAACGGCAGGGGGCCGAGAGACCCAGTACTTC. It is translated as CASSLTAGGRETQYF.

This clonotype appeared a few times. V usage is TRBV4-3 and J usage is TRBJ2-6; D is ambiguous. The CDR3 runs to 17 residues. Trimming cost V 0 bases and J 0 bases, with 9 bases left between them. Looked up from germline, CDR1 is LGHNA and CDR2 is YSLEER. The CDR3 DNA follows: TGCGCCAGCAGCCAAGATATGACGTACTCTGGGGCCAACGTCCTGACTTTC. This encodes CASSQDMTYSGANVLTF.

The rearrangement joins TRBV12-5 to TRBJ1-1; 7 bases line up with TRBD1. V lost 9 bases, J lost 7 bases, and 5 bases stayed unmatched. Germline CDR1 and CDR2: LGHNT and FRNRAP. This CDR3 has 11 amino acids. This chain's CDR3 is CASEGAFEAFF. The CDR3 region has the DNA TGTGCTAGCGAGGGGGCGTTTGAAGCTTTCTTT.

This clonotype was seen only a few times. This rearrangement joins TRBV4-3 to TRBJ1-6; D remains unclear. The CDR3 is 16 amino acids. Between the trimmed V and J ends, which lost 1 base and 5 bases, there was a span of 12 bases. From germline, CDR1 is LGHNA and CDR2 YSLEER. CDR3 in amino acids: CASSQGLPNDNSPLHF. The CDR3 DNA follows: TGCGCCAGCAGCCAAGGGTTGCCTAACGATAATTCACCCCTCCACTTT.

The chain uses TRBV18 and TRBJ1-2; D is ambiguous. Trimming stripped 3 bases from V and 7 bases from J, with 24 bases between. The germline CDR1 and CDR2 sequences are KGHSH and LQKENI. The CDR3 is 17 residues long. The CDR3 protein is CASSPSYLLLRFFGYTF. The CDR3 DNA reads as TGTGCCAGCTCACCCTCTTACCTCCTATTAAGGTTCTTTGGCTACACCTTC.

This chain joins TRBV28 and TRBJ2-7; D gene unclear. Germline CDR1 reads MDHEN; CDR2 reads SYDVKM. Trimming shortened V by 5 bases and J by 2 bases, and 19 bases separated the two germline ends. CDR3 length equals 16 residues. CDR3 in DNA: TGTGCCAGCAGTCCATCACCCTCAAATCTCCCCTACGAGCAGTACGTC. Protein: CASSPSPSNLPYEQYV.

This clonotype has at least ten counts. V and J are TRBV7-2 and TRBJ2-3; D possibly corresponds to TRBD2 (7 bases). This CDR3 spans 15 amino acids. Germline CDR1 and CDR2: SGHTA and FQGNSA. V lost 7 bases, J lost 2 bases, and 16 bases lay in between. This CDR3 is CASNPRGGNTDTQYF. The CDR3 DNA reads TGTGCCAGCAACCCGAGGGGGGGAAACACAGATACGCAGTATTTT.

This clonotype was observed a few times. The chain couples TRBV29-1 to TRBJ1-1; D is unresolved. The CDR3 runs to 8 residues. Germline V CDR1 and CDR2: SQVTM, ANQGSEA. V was cut by 7 bases and J by 11 bases, with 8 bases left in between. CDR3 nucleotides: TGCAGCGCCGACTGGGCTTTCTTT. It yields the protein CSADWAFF.

This clonotype was found many times. The rearrangement links TRBV20-1 to TRBJ1-5; D possibly corresponds to TRBD1 (6 bases). CDR1 is DFQATT, CDR2 SNEGSKA, per germline (reference sequence). The CDR3 extends over 16 amino acids. V dropped 1 base and J dropped 4 bases, with 17 bases sitting between them. As DNA, the CDR3 is TGCAGTGCTAGAGTTTTGGGGGGCGCGGGGAATCAGCCCCAGCATTTT. This gives the protein CSARVLGGAGNQPQHF.

At least ten counts were recorded for this clonotype. The chain links TRBV6-1 to TRBJ1-1; D not resolved. Deletions cut 7 bases from V and 4 bases from J, with 13 bases between. Looked up from germline, CDR1 is MNHNS and CDR2 is SASEGT. The CDR3 has 13 amino acids. The CDR3 reads CASNRGLGTEAFF. CDR3 DNA: TGTGCCAGCAACCGAGGTTTAGGCACTGAAGCTTTCTTT.

In its sample, this clonotype was seen a few times. V and J are TRBV18 and TRBJ2-7; no clear D. Germline CDR1 is KGHSH and CDR2 is LQKENI. This CDR3 region has 13 residues. V was cut by 6 bases and J by 2 bases, with 11 bases left in between. The CDR3 region is CASSETSTYEQYF. In DNA, the CDR3 is TGTGCCAGCTCGGAAACTTCTACCTACGAGCAGTACTTC.

This clonotype turned up a few times. The rearrangement links TRBV6-2 or TRBV6-3 to TRBJ1-5; D is unresolved. The germline V gene encodes CDR1 MNHEY and CDR2 SVGEGT. This CDR3 spans 14 amino acids. Trimming took 1 base from V and 4 from J, leaving 8 bases between them. DNA of the CDR3: TGTGCCAGCAGTTACTGGACGGTGAATCAGCCCCAGCATTTT. This translates into CASSYWTVNQPQHF.

Many counts were recorded for this clonotype. This chain joins TRBV5-1 and TRBJ2-1; 9 bases agree with TRBD1. V lost 2 bases and J lost 6; bases outside the gene matches: 6. CDR1 is SGHRS and CDR2 is YFSETQ in the germline V gene. CDR3 size: 15 residues. CDR3 nucleotides: TGCGCCAGCAGCTTTACGGGACAGGGTATCAATGAGCAGTTCTTC. The encoded protein is CASSFTGQGINEQFF.